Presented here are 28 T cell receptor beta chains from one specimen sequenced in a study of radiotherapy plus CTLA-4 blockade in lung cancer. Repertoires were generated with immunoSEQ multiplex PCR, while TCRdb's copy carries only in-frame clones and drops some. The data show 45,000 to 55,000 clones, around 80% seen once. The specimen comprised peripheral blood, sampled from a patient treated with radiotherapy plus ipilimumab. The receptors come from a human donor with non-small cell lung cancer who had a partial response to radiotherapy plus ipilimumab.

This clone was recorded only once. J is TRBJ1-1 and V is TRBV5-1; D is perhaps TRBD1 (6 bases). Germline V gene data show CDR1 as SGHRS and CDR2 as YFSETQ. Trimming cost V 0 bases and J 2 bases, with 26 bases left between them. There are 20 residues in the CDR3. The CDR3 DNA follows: TGCGCCAGCAGCTTGGCCGCGCCGACAGGCCTCGGGTCCCCAAACACTGAAGCTTTCTTT. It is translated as CASSLAAPTGLGSPNTEAFF.

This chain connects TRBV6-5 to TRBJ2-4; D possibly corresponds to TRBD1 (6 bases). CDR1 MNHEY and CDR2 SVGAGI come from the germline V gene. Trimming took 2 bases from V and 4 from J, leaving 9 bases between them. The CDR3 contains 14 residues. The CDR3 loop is CASSYDRLKNIQYF. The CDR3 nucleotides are TGTGCCAGCAGTTACGACAGGCTTAAAAACATTCAGTACTTC.

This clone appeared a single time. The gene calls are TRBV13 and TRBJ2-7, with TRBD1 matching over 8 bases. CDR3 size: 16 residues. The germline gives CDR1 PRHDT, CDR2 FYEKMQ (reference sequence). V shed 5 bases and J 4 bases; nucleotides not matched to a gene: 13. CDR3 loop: CASSPGGRGTHYEQYF. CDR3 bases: TGTGCCAGCAGCCCAGGGGGCAGAGGTACTCATTACGAGCAGTACTTC. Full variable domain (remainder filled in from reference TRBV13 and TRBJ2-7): AAGVIQSPRHLIKEKRETATLKCYPIPRHDTVYWYQQGPGQDPQFLISFYEKMQSDKGSIPDRFSAQQFSDYHSELNMSSLELGDSALYFCASSPGGRGTHYEQYFGPGTRLTVT.

CDR3 bases: TGCAGCGTTACGACAGGCCGAGAGACCCAGTACTTC. This sequence encodes CSVTTGRETQYF. The chain uses TRBV29-1 and TRBJ2-5, with a possible D match to TRBD1 (6 bases). V was cut by 5 bases and J by 4 bases, with 11 bases left in between. This CDR3 has 12 residues. The V gene's germline CDR1 is SQVTM and CDR2 ANQGSEA.

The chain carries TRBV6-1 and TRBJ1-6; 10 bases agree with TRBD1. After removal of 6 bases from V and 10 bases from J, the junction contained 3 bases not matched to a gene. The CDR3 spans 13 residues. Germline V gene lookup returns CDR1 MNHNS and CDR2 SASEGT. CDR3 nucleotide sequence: TGTGCCAGCAGCGACAGGGGGCTCTCACCCCTCCACTTT. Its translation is CASSDRGLSPLHF.

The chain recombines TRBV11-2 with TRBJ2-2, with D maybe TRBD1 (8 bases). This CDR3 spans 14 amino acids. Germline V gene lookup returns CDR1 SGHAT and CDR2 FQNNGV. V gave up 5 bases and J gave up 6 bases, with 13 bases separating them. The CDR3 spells CASSPTGGAGELFF. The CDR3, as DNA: TGTGCCAGCAGCCCAACAGGGGGGGCCGGGGAGCTGTTTTTT.

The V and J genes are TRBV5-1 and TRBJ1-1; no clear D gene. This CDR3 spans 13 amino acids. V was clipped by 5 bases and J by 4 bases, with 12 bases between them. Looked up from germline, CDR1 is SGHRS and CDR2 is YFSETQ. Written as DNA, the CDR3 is TGCGCCAGCAGGTTCGACTTCACCACTGAAGCTTTCTTT. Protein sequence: CASRFDFTTEAFF.

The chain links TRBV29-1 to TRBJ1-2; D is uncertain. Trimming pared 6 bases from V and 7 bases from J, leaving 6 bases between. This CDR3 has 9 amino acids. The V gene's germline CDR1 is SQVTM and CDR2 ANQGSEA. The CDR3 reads CSVAGGYTF. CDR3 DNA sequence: TGCAGCGTAGCGGGTGGCTACACCTTC.

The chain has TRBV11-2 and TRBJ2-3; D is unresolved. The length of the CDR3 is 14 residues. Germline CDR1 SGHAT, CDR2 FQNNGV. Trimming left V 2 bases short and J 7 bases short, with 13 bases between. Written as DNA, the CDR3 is TGTGCCAGCAGCTTATCAGTTAGCTCGCATACGCAGTATTTT. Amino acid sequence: CASSLSVSSHTQYF.

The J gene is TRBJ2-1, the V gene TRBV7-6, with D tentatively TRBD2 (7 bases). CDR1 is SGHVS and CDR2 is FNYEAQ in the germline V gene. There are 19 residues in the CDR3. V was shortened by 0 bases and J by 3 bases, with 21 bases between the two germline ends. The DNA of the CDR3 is TGTGCCAGCAGCTTAGCGGGTGGACTAGAGGGACAACTCTACAATGAGCAGTTCTTC. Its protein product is CASSLAGGLEGQLYNEQFF.

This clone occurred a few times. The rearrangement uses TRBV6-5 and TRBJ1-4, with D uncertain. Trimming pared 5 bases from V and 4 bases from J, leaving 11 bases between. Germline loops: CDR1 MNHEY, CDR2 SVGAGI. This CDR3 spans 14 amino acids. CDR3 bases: TGTGCCAGCAGTCCCCGCGGGGATAATGAAAAACTGTTTTTT. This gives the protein CASSPRGDNEKLFF.

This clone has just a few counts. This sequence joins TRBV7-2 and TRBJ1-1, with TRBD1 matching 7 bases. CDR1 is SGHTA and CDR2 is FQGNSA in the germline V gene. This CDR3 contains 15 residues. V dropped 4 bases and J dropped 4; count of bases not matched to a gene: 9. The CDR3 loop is CASSSLNRGGTEAFF. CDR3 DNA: TGTGCCAGCAGCTCGTTAAACAGGGGAGGCACTGAAGCTTTCTTT.

CDR3 DNA: TGTGCCAGCAGCGGACGGACAGGGGCTGGAAACACCATATATTTT. It specifies CASSGRTGAGNTIYF. The genes are TRBV5-4 and TRBJ1-3, with TRBD1 matching 9 bases. The CDR3 has 15 amino acids. The V segment lost 4 bases and the J segment 2 bases; nucleotides outside the gene matches: 4. CDR1 and CDR2 from the germline V gene are SGHNT and YYREEE (reference sequence).

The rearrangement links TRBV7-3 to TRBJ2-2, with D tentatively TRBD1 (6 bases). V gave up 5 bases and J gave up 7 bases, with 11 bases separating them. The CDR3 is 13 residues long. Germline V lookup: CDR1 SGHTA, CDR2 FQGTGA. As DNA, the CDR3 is TGTGCCAGCAGCCAGGGGTCCCGCGGGGAGCTGTTTTTT. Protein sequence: CASSQGSRGELFF.

This CDR3 reads CASRRTGFGTDTQYF. CDR3 sequence (DNA): TGTGCCAGCAGGAGGACAGGGTTTGGGACAGATACGCAGTATTTT. The gene calls are TRBV2 and TRBJ2-3; 8 bases are a match to TRBD1. Looked up from germline, CDR1 is SNHLY and CDR2 is FYNNEI. The CDR3 length is 15 residues. V dropped 6 bases and J dropped 3; count of bases not matched to a gene: 8.

The CDR3 protein is CASSFSSQGGTGELFF. CDR3 nucleotide sequence: TGTGCCAGCAGTTTTAGCTCGCAGGGAGGGACCGGGGAGCTGTTTTTT. The chain employs TRBV28 and TRBJ2-2; 7 positions match TRBD2. Germline V gene data show CDR1 as MDHEN and CDR2 as SYDVKM. This CDR3 spans 16 amino acids. J gave up 5 bases and V 3 bases, and 9 bases lay outside the gene matches.

The CDR3 bases are TGTGCCAGCAGCCCGACAGGGATGGGCTCCTACGAGCAGTACTTC. Residues: CASSPTGMGSYEQYF. The genes are TRBV7-9 and TRBJ2-5; 7 nucleotides match TRBD1. TRBJ2-7 explains the end of the DNA better; the J call may be wrong. The CDR3 length is 15 residues. CDR1 is SEHNR and CDR2 is FQNEAQ in the germline V gene (reference sequence).

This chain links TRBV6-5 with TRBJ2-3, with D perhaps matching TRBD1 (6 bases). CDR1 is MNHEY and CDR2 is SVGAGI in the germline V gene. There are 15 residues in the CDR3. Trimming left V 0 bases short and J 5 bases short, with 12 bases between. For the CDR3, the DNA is TGTGCCAGCAGTTACTCGGCAGGGGAGCTAGATACGCAGTATTTT. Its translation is CASSYSAGELDTQYF.

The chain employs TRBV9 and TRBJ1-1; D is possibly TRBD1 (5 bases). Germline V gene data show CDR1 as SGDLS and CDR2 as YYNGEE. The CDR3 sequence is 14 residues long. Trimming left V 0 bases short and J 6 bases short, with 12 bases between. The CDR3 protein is CASSVEAGPAEAFF. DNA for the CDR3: TGTGCCAGCAGCGTAGAGGCAGGGCCTGCTGAAGCTTTCTTT. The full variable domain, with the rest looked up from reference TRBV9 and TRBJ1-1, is DSGVTQTPKHLITATGQRVTLRCSPRSGDLSVYWYQQSLDQGLQFLIQYYNGEERAKGNILERFSAQQFPDLHSELNLSSLELGDSALYFCASSVEAGPAEAFFGQGTRLTVV.

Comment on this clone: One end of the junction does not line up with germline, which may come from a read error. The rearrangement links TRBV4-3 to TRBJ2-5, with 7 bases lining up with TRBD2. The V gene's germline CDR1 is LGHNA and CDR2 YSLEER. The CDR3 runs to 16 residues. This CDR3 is CVSSQGTSGVQETQYF. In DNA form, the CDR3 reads TGCGTCAGCAGCCAAGGGACCAGCGGGGTCCAAGAGACCCAGTACTTC.

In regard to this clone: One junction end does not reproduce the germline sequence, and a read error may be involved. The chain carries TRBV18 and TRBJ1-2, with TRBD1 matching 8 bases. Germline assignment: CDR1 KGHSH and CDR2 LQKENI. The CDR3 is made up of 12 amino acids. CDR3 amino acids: CASSPLTGDLAF. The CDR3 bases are TGTGCCAGCTCCCCCCTGACAGGGGATCTCGCCTTC. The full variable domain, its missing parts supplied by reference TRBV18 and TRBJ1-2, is NAGVMQNPRHLVRRRGQEARLRCSPMKGHSHVYWYRQLPEEGLKFMVYLQKENIIDESGMPKERFSAEFPKEGPSILRIQQVVRGDSAAYFCASSPLTGDLAFGSGTRLTVV.

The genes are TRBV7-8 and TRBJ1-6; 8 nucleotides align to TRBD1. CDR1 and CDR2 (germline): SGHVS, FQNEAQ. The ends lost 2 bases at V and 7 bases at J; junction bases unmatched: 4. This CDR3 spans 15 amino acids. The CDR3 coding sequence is TGTGCCAGCAGCTTAAGGACAGGGCAAAATTCACCCCTCCACTTT. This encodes CASSLRTGQNSPLHF.

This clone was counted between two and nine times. The CDR3 DNA follows: TGTGCCAGCAGCCCATCCACCGGACAGAGACCCTACGAGCAGTACTTC. It is translated as CASSPSTGQRPYEQYF. The chain combines TRBV7-9 with TRBJ2-7; perhaps TRBD1 as D (6 bases). Germline CDR1 is SEHNR and CDR2 is FQNEAQ (reference sequence). Deletions cut 5 bases from V and 2 bases from J, with 19 bases between. CDR3 length: 16 amino acids. The whole variable domain, remainder taken from reference TRBV7-9 and TRBJ2-7, is DTGVSQNPRHKITKRGQNVTFRCDPISEHNRLYWYRQTLGQGPEFLTYFQNEAQLEKSRLLSDRFSAERPKGSFSTLEIQRTEQGDSAMYLCASSPSTGQRPYEQYFGPGTRLTVT.

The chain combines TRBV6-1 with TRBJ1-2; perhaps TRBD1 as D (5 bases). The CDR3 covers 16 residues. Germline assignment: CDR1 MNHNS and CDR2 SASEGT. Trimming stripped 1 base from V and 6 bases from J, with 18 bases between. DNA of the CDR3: TGTGCCAGCAGTGAAGAGGTGACAGCTTCCATGGATGGCTACACCTTC. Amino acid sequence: CASSEEVTASMDGYTF.

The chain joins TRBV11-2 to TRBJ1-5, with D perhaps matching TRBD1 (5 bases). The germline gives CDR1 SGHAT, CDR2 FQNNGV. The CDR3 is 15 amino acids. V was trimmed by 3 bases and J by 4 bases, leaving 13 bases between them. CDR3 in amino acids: CASSLGGTGNQPQHF. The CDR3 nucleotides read TGTGCCAGCAGCTTGGGCGGGACGGGGAATCAGCCCCAGCATTTT.

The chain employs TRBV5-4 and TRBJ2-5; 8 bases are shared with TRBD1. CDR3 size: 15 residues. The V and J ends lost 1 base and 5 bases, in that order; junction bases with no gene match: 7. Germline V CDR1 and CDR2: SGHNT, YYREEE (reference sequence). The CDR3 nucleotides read TGTGCCAGCAGCTTGACAGGGGGTGGGCGGGAGACCCAGTACTTC. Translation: CASSLTGGGRETQYF.

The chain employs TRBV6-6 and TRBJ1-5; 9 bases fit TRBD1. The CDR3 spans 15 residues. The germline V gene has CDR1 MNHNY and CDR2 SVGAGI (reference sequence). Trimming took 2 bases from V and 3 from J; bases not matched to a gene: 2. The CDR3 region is CASSYGTGYNQPQHF. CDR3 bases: TGTGCCAGCAGTTACGGGACAGGGTACAATCAGCCCCAGCATTTT.

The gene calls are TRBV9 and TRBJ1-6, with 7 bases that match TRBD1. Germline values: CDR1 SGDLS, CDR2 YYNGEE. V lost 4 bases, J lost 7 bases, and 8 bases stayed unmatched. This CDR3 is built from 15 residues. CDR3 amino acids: CASSTGTATNSPLHF. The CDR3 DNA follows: TGTGCCAGCAGCACCGGGACAGCCACAAATTCACCCCTCCACTTT.